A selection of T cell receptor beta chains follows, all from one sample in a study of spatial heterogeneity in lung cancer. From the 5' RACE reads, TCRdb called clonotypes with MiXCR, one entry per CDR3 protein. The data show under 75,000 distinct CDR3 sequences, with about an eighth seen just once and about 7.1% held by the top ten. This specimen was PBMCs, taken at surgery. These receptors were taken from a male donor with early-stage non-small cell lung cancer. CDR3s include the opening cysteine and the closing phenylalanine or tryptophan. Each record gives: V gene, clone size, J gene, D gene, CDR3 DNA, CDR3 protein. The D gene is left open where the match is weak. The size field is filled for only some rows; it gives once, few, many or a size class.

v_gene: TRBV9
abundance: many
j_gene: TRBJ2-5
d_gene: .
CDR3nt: TGTGCCAGCAGCGTAAGCCCCCCCGAGACCCAGTACTTC
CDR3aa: CASSVSPPETQYF

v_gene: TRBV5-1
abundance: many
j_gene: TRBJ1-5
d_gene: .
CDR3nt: TGCGCCAGCAGCCAAAACAGTGATCAGCCCCAGCATTTT
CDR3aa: CASSQNSDQPQHF

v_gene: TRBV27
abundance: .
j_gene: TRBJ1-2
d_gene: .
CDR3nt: TGTGCCGCCTGGGGGGGCCGGGATGGCTACACCTTC
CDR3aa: CAAWGGRDGYTF

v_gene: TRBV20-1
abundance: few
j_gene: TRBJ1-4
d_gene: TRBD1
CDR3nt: TGCAGTGCCCCGGACAGGGGGAACGAAAAACTGTTTTTT
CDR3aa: CSAPDRGNEKLFF

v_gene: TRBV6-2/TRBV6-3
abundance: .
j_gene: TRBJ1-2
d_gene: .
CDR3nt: TGTGCCAGCAGTTTCGGACGAAACTATGGCTACACCTTC
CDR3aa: CASSFGRNYGYTF

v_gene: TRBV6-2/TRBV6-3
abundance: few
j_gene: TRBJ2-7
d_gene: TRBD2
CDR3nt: TGTGCCAGCAGTTACTCGCGGACTAGCGGGCAATACGAGCAGTACTTC
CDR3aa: CASSYSRTSGQYEQYF

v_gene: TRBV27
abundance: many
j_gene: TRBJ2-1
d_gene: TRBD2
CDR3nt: TGTGCCAGCAGTTTATTGGGACTAGGGGATGAGCAGTTCTTC
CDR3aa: CASSLLGLGDEQFF

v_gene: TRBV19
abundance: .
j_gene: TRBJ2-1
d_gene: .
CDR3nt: TGTGCCAGTAGTATAAACAGGTATGAAGAGCAGTTCTTC
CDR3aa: CASSINRYEEQFF

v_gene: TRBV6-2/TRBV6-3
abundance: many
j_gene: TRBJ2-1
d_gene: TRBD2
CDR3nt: TGTGCCAGCACGGCGGGAGTAACCTACAATGAGCAGTTCTTC
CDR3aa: CASTAGVTYNEQFF

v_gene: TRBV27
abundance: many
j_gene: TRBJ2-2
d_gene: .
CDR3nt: TGTGCCAGCAGTCTCCCCCCTACCGGGGAGCTGTTTTTT
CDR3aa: CASSLPPTGELFF

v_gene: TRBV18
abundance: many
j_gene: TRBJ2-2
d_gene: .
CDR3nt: TGTGCCAGCTCACCCATGGCGAACACCGGGGAGCTGTTTTTT
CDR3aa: CASSPMANTGELFF

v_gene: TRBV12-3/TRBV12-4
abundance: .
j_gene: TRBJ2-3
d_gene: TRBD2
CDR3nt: TGTGCCAGCAGAGATAGCGGGAGTATGACAGATACGCAGTATTTT
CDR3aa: CASRDSGSMTDTQYF

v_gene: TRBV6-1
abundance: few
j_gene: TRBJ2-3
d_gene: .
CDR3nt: TGTGCCAGCAGTGTGCAGGATATCTTCGCAGATACGCAGTATTTT
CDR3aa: CASSVQDIFADTQYF

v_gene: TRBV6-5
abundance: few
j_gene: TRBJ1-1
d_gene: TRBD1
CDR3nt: TGTGCCAGCAGGCTAACAGGGGGGAGGATGAACACTGAAGCTTTCTTT
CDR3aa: CASRLTGGRMNTEAFF

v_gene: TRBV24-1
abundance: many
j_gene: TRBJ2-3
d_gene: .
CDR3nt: TGTGCCACCAGTGATTTGGGAGGTGGCACAGATACGCAGTATTTT
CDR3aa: CATSDLGGGTDTQYF

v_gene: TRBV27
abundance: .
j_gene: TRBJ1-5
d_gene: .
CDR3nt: TGTGCCAGCAGAGGGAGTAATGGGGTCAATCAGCCCCAGCATTTT
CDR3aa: CASRGSNGVNQPQHF

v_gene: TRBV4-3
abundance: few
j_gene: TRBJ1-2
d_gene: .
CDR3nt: TGCGCCAGCAGCCAAGATGGAGGGGCCGCTCTTAGGACCTTC
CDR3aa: CASSQDGGAALRTF

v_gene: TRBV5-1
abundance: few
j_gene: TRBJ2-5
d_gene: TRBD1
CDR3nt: TGCGCCAGCAGCGTTGGACAGGGGATTGGAGGGGAGACCCAGTACTTC
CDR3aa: CASSVGQGIGGETQYF

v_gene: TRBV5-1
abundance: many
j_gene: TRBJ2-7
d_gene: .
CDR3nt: TGCGCCAGCAGCTTGGGCGGCTACTACTACGAGCAGTACTTC
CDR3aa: CASSLGGYYYEQYF

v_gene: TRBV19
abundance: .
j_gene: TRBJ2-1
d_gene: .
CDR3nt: TGTGCCAGTACCCCGTCACCCTCCTACAATGAGCAGTTCTTC
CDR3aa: CASTPSPSYNEQFF

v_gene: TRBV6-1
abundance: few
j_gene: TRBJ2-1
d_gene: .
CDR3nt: TGTGCCTGCGGAGATAATGAGCAGTTCTTC
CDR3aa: CACGDNEQFF

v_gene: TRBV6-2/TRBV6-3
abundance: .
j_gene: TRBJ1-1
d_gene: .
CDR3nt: TGTGCCAGCAGTTACGTACAGGGAGTCACTGAAGCTTTCTTT
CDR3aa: CASSYVQGVTEAFF

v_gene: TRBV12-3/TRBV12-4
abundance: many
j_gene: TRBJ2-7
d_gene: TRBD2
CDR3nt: TGTGCCAGCAGCCAGCGGGGGGTAACCTACGAGCAGTACTTC
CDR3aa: CASSQRGVTYEQYF

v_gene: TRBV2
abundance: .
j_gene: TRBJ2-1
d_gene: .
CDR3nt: TGTGCCAGCACGAACTACAATGAGCAGTTCTTC
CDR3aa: CASTNYNEQFF

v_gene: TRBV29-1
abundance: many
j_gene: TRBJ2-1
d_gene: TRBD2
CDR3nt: TGCAGCGTTGTAGGGCTAGCGGAAGCTCTCTCTATCAATGAGCAGTTCTTC
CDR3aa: CSVVGLAEALSINEQFF

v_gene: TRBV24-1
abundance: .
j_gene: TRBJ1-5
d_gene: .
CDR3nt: TGTGCCACCAGTGATTTGAAGGGGTTTCCCCAGCATTTT
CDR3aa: CATSDLKGFPQHF

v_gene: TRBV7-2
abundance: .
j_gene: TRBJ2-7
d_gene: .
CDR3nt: TGTGCCAGCAGCCCCAACGGGTATCAGGGGGGCGAGCAGTACTTC
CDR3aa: CASSPNGYQGGEQYF

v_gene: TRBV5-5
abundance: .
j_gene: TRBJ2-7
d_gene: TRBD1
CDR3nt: TGTGCCAGCAGCTTCCGGGACAGGGTTGGGTCCGAGCAGTACTTC
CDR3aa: CASSFRDRVGSEQYF

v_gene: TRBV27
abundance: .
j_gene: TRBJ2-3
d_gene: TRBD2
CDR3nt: TGTGCCAGCAGTTTGGCGGGAGCGGAATTGGATACGCAGTATTTT
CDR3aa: CASSLAGAELDTQYF

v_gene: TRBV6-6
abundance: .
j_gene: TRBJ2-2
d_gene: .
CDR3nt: TGTGCCAGCAGTTACTCCTGGCAGGGGGGTAGCGGGGAGCTGTTTTTT
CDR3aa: CASSYSWQGGSGELFF

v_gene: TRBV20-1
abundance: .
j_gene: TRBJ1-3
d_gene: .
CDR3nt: TGCAGTGCTAGAGTCCCGGAAGTATCTGGAAACACCATATATTTT
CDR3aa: CSARVPEVSGNTIYF

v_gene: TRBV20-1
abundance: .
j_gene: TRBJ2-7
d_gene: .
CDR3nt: TGCAGTATCCCCCTCGGCGATCGATACGAGCAGTACTTC
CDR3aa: CSIPLGDRYEQYF

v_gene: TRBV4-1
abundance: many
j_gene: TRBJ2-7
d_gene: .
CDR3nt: TGCGCCAGCAGCCAAGAACGAAGGGGAGTTGAGCAGTACTTC
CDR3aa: CASSQERRGVEQYF

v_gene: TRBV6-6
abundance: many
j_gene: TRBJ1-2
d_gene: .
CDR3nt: TGTGCCAGCACCACGGAATCCAACTATGGCTACACCTTC
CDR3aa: CASTTESNYGYTF

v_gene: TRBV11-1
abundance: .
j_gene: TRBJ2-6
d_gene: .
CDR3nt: TGTGCCAGCAGCTTAGCGCAAGCTGGGGCCAACGTCCTGACTTTC
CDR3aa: CASSLAQAGANVLTF

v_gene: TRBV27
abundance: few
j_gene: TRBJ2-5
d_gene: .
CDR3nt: TGTGCCAGCAGTTTATCGATGGCAGAAGAGACCCAGTACTTC
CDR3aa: CASSLSMAEETQYF

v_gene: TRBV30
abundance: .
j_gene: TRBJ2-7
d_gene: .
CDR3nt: TGTGCCTGGAGTTTGGGATCCCAGCAGTACTTC
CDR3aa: CAWSLGSQQYF

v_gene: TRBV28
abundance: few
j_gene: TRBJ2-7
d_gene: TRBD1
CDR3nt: TGTGCCAGCAGTTTAGGCGGGACAGGGGGCGACGAGCAGTACTTC
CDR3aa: CASSLGGTGGDEQYF

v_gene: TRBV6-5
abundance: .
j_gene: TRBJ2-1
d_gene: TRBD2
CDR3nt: TGTGCCAGCAGTAGGACTAGCGGGAGTTCAAATGAGCAGTTCTTC
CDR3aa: CASSRTSGSSNEQFF

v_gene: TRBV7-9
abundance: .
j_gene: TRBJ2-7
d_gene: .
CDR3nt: TGTGCCAGCAGCTTCGACAGAGCAGTCCACGAGCAGTACTTC
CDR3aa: CASSFDRAVHEQYF

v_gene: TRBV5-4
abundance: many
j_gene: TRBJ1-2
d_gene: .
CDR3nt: TGTGCCAGCAGCCCCGGTCGGGCCTATGGCTACACCTTC
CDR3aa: CASSPGRAYGYTF

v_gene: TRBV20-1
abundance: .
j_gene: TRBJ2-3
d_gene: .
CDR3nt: TGCAGTGCTAGGACCACCACAGATACGCAGTATTTT
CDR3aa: CSARTTTDTQYF

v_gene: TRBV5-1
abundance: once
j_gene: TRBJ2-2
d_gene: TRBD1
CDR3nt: TGCGCCAGCAAGGACAGGGACACCGGGGAGCTGTTTTTT
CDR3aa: CASKDRDTGELFF

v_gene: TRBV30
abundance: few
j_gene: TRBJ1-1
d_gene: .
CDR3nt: TGTGCCTGGACCCTCTGGGCTGAAGCTTTCTTT
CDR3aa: CAWTLWAEAFF

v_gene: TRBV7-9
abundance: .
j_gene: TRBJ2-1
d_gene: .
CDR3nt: TGTGCCAGCAGCACCCTCGGGACCCAAAGAGGTGAGCAGTTCTTC
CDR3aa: CASSTLGTQRGEQFF

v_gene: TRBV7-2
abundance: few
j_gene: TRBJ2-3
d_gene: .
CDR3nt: TGTGCCAGCAGCCCCAACGTGGGGAGGGATACGCAGTATTTT
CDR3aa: CASSPNVGRDTQYF

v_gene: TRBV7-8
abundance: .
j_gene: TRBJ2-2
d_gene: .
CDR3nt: TGTGCCAGCAGCCCGCGGACAGGGAGGGACACCGGGGAGCTGTTTTTT
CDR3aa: CASSPRTGRDTGELFF

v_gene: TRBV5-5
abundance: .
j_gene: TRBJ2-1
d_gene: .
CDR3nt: TGTGCCAGCAGAAATCGGGAGACCTACAATGAGCAGTTCTTC
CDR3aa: CASRNRETYNEQFF